These 27 T cell receptor beta chains originate from one sample sequenced in a study of response to subunit inactivated influenza vaccine. MiXCR, run by TCRdb on the RT-PCR reads, gives a single entry per CDR3 protein. The table has about 650,000 distinct CDR3 sequences, 12% to 15% seen once; the top ten hold less than 9%. The sample here was PBMCs from blood, taken roughly 2 weeks before vaccination. The receptors come from a man aged 50 to 60 who received an inactivated influenza vaccine.

J is TRBJ2-7 and V is TRBV5-6, with 10 nucleotides matching TRBD1. Germline V gives CDR1 SGHDT, CDR2 YYEEEE. The CDR3 sequence is 15 residues long. Losses at the gene ends were 4 bases for V and 4 bases for J; bases not matched to a gene: 8. DNA for the CDR3: TGTGCCAGCAGCCCGTGGACAGGGGGTAATTACGAGCAGTACTTC. The encoded protein is CASSPWTGGNYEQYF.

The chain employs TRBV7-2 and TRBJ2-7; 10 positions match TRBD2. Germline V CDR1 and CDR2: SGHTA, FQGNSA. V was clipped by 8 bases and J by 2 bases; unmatched bases: 15. The CDR3 length is 17 residues. CDR3 bases: TGTGCCAGCTGGGGGGCGGCTAGCGGGGGAAGTACCTACGAGCAGTACTTC. Residues: CASWGAASGGSTYEQYF.

This clonotype occurred a few times. The chain combines TRBV11-2 with TRBJ2-1; 8 bases fit TRBD2. CDR3 size: 16 residues. The junction had 8 bases not matched to a gene; V was cut back by 0 bases and J by 7 bases. Germline CDR1 and CDR2: SGHAT and FQNNGV. CDR3 loop: CASSLDRGIAGNEQFF. CDR3 nucleotide sequence: TGTGCCAGCAGCTTAGATCGGGGGATAGCGGGAAATGAGCAGTTCTTC.

This chain connects TRBV4-2 to TRBJ2-3; D possibly corresponds to TRBD1 (8 bases). The V and J ends lost 3 bases and 3 bases respectively, with 19 bases between them. The CDR3 is 17 amino acids. Looked up from germline, CDR1 is LGHNA and CDR2 is YNFKEQ. The CDR3, as DNA: TGTGCCAGCAGCCAGGGGAACAGGGGGGGTCGGACAGATACGCAGTATTTT. Translated: CASSQGNRGGRTDTQYF.

The chain couples TRBV6-2 or TRBV6-3 to TRBJ2-5; 7 nucleotides line up with TRBD2. The trim removed 4 bases at V and 1 base at J, leaving 6 bases unmatched. The germline CDR1 and CDR2 sequences are MNHEY and SVGEGT. The CDR3 spans 15 residues. CDR3 protein: CASSWGGGPQETQYF. CDR3 nucleotide sequence: TGTGCCAGCAGTTGGGGGGGAGGGCCCCAAGAGACCCAGTACTTC.

V usage is TRBV28 and J usage is TRBJ2-5, with TRBD2 identical over 7 bases. The V segment lost 6 bases and the J segment 4 bases; nucleotides outside the gene matches: 8. The CDR3 extends over 14 amino acids. CDR1 is MDHEN and CDR2 is SYDVKM in the germline V gene. CDR3 amino acids: CASSRGVPGETQYF. CDR3 nucleotide sequence: TGTGCCAGCAGCCGGGGGGTACCTGGAGAGACCCAGTACTTC.

Comments on this clonotype: The limits of the CDR3 on the DNA are not certain, so only TCRdb's listed CDR3 is given. CDR3 residues: CASSPTSYTGELFFF. This sequence joins TRBV7-8 and TRBJ2-2; TRBD2, the D gene given by the table, was not confirmed from the DNA. The CDR3 adds up to 15 amino acids, both ends counted. Germline V gene lookup returns CDR1 SGHVS and CDR2 FQNEAQ.

The rearrangement links TRBV11-2 to TRBJ2-3; 15 bases align to TRBD2. The CDR3 is made up of 18 amino acids. The V gene end was trimmed by 4 bases and the J gene end by 1 base; junction bases not matched to a gene: 6. CDR1 SGHAT and CDR2 FQNNGV come from the germline V gene. CDR3 in DNA: TGTGCCAGCAGCTGGTGGACTAGCGGGAGGGCCGGCACAGATACGCAGTATTTT. It codes for CASSWWTSGRAGTDTQYF.

The chain is built from TRBV6-1 and TRBJ2-5; 7 bases fit TRBD1. The CDR3 is 15 amino acids. Germline loops: CDR1 MNHNS, CDR2 SASEGT. The junction had 7 bases not matched to a gene; V was cut back by 2 bases and J by 4 bases. CDR3: CASSEWNRGRETQYF. DNA for the CDR3: TGTGCCAGCAGTGAATGGAATAGGGGGCGAGAGACCCAGTACTTC.

The chain has TRBV27 and TRBJ2-1; the D gene is possibly TRBD2 (7 bases). The CDR3 sequence is 14 residues long. Germline assignment: CDR1 MNHEY and CDR2 SMNVEV (reference sequence). V gave up 7 bases and J gave up 7 bases, with 17 bases separating them. The DNA of the CDR3 is TGTGCCAGCACAACTGGCGGGGGCATAAATGAGCAGTTCTTC. Encoded protein: CASTTGGGINEQFF.

This clonotype came up a few times. V usage is TRBV12-3 or TRBV12-4 and J usage is TRBJ2-2; 8 bases agree with TRBD1. This CDR3 comprises 14 residues. With V trimmed by 9 bases and J by 7 bases, 10 bases remained unmatched. The CDR3 region has the DNA TGTGCCAGTGGAAGGGACAGGTCTCACGGGGAGCTGTTTTTT. Translated: CASGRDRSHGELFF.

The chain combines TRBV11-2 with TRBJ2-1; a weak D match, TRBD1 (5 bases). Between the trimmed V and J ends, which lost 4 bases and 9 bases, there was a span of 10 bases. The V gene's germline CDR1 is SGHAT and CDR2 FQNNGV. The CDR3 is 12 residues long. Here the CDR3 reads CASSSLGAEQFF. The CDR3 region has the DNA TGTGCCAGCAGCTCCCTTGGGGCTGAGCAGTTCTTC.

The genes are TRBV6-5 and TRBJ2-7; possibly TRBD1 for D (6 bases). The CDR3 extends over 16 amino acids. V shed 4 bases and J shed 0 bases, with 16 bases lying between them. Per the germline V gene, CDR1 is MNHEY and CDR2 is SVGAGI. CDR3 sequence (DNA): TGTGCCAGCAGTTCCCCCAGGGGACCGAACTCCTACGAGCAGTACTTC. It is translated as CASSSPRGPNSYEQYF.

This clonotype was found many times. The V and J genes are TRBV9 and TRBJ2-1; 13 nucleotides match TRBD2. Germline V lookup: CDR1 SGDLS, CDR2 YYNGEE. This CDR3 has 15 residues. V dropped 3 bases and J dropped 9; count of bases not matched to a gene: 6. The CDR3 is CASSATSGREGEQFF. As DNA, the CDR3 is TGTGCCAGCAGCGCCACTAGCGGGAGGGAAGGTGAGCAGTTCTTC.

This clonotype was counted ten times or more. CDR3 sequence reads: CASSLAGTSSAMISFEQFF. The CDR3 coding sequence is TGCGCCAGCAGCTTGGCTGGGACTAGCAGCGCCATGATCAGTTTTGAGCAGTTCTTC. J is TRBJ2-1 and V is TRBV5-1; 9 bases are shared with TRBD2. Trimming cost V 0 bases and J 9 bases; bases outside gene matches: 19. The CDR3 runs 19 residues. Germline CDR1 SGHRS, CDR2 YFSETQ.

This clonotype was detected only a few times. V gene TRBV6-6 combines with J gene TRBJ2-7; D is possibly TRBD1 (6 bases). Deletions cut 0 bases from V and 12 bases from J, with 12 bases between. CDR3 length: 12 amino acids. Looked up from germline, CDR1 is MNHNY and CDR2 is SVGAGI (reference sequence). CDR3 sequence (DNA): TGTGCCAGCAGTTACTCGGCAGGGGATTTGTACTTC. Protein: CASSYSAGDLYF.

V gene TRBV6-2 or TRBV6-3 combines with J gene TRBJ1-2, with 9 bases lining up with TRBD1. Germline assignment: CDR1 MNHEY and CDR2 SVGEGT. This CDR3 has 14 amino acids. The J segment lost 4 bases and the V segment lost 6 bases, leaving 6 bases of the junction unmatched. The CDR3 sequence: CASRQTGQGYGYTF. The CDR3 nucleotides read TGTGCCAGCAGACAAACGGGACAGGGCTATGGCTACACCTTC.

The sample holds a few counts of this clonotype. The chain couples TRBV12-3 or TRBV12-4 to TRBJ2-2; TRBD1 aligns across 9 bases. The CDR3 totals 14 residues. The J segment lost 5 bases and the V segment lost 6 bases, leaving 4 bases of the junction unmatched. CDR3 residues: CASRWTGVTGELFF. DNA for the CDR3: TGTGCCAGCAGGTGGACAGGGGTAACCGGGGAGCTGTTTTTT.

This clonotype turned up a few times. This chain connects TRBV12-3 or TRBV12-4 to TRBJ2-5; 14 bases align to TRBD2. This CDR3 contains 16 residues. Trimming removed 5 bases from V and 2 bases from J; junction bases left unmatched: 4. Here the CDR3 reads CASSETSGRVQETQYF. CDR3 DNA sequence: TGTGCCAGCAGTGAGACTAGCGGGAGGGTTCAAGAGACCCAGTACTTC.

This clonotype was detected only a few times. This chain links TRBV12-3 or TRBV12-4 with TRBJ1-2, with 11 bases that match TRBD1. Trimming removed 6 bases from V and 2 bases from J; junction bases left unmatched: 8. This CDR3 is built from 16 residues. The CDR3 nucleotides read TGTGCCAGCAGACCCGGGACAGGGGGAGGAAACTATGGCTACACCTTC. Translating it yields CASRPGTGGGNYGYTF.

The table lists this clonotype with many counts. This chain links TRBV27 with TRBJ2-1; D not certain. Trimming took 3 bases from V and 4 from J, leaving 16 bases between them. This CDR3 has 16 residues. Germline V lookup: CDR1 MNHEY, CDR2 SMNVEV (reference sequence). The CDR3 loop is CASSFTPNEKYNEQFF. CDR3 DNA: TGTGCCAGCAGTTTCACACCTAACGAAAAATACAATGAGCAGTTCTTC.

The chain uses TRBV3-1 and TRBJ2-1; 12 nucleotides align to TRBD2. Trimming took 4 bases from V and 4 from J; bases not matched to a gene: 5. From germline, CDR1 is LGHDT and CDR2 YNNKEL (reference sequence). The CDR3 extends over 16 amino acids. The CDR3 here is CASSPSTSGRYNEQFF. The DNA for the CDR3 is TGTGCCAGCAGCCCCTCCACTAGCGGGAGGTACAATGAGCAGTTCTTC.

This clonotype showed up just a few times. The V and J genes are TRBV3-1 and TRBJ1-2; D is ambiguous. This CDR3 contains 14 residues. Germline V gives CDR1 LGHDT, CDR2 YNNKEL (reference sequence). V was pared by 4 bases and J by 0 bases, with 9 bases between. The CDR3 region has the DNA TGTGCCAGCAGCCCGGGAAGACCTAACTATGGCTACACCTTC. Translated: CASSPGRPNYGYTF.

The CDR3 nucleotides are TGTGCCAGCATATTGGCAGGCGTCACTGAAGCTTTCTTT. The encoded protein is CASILAGVTEAFF. The chain joins TRBV2 to TRBJ1-1, with D hard to call. Germline loops: CDR1 SNHLY, CDR2 FYNNEI. V lost 7 bases, J lost 4 bases, and 13 bases lay in between. The CDR3 length is 13 residues.

This clonotype came up a few times. This chain links TRBV7-9 with TRBJ1-4; D is unresolved. This CDR3 comprises 15 residues. Trimming removed 5 bases from V and 5 bases from J, with 15 bases in between. From germline, CDR1 is SEHNR and CDR2 FQNEAQ (reference sequence). Here the CDR3 reads CASSKHGILNEKLFF. As DNA, the CDR3 is TGTGCCAGCAGCAAGCACGGAATACTAAATGAAAAACTGTTTTTT.

The chain employs TRBV10-3 and TRBJ2-5; 7 bases align to TRBD2. Germline V gives CDR1 ENHRY, CDR2 SYGVKD. CDR3 size: 13 residues. V lost 6 bases and J lost 5; bases outside the gene matches: 6. The CDR3 sequence is CAISAGARETQYF. The CDR3 DNA reads as TGTGCCATCAGCGCGGGAGCAAGGGAGACCCAGTACTTC.

J is TRBJ2-3 and V is TRBV11-2; D not certain. Trimming left V 2 bases short and J 2 bases short, with 8 bases between. Germline CDR1 SGHAT, CDR2 FQNNGV. This CDR3 is built from 14 residues. CDR3 amino acids: CASSLRNDTDTQYF. CDR3 DNA: TGTGCCAGCAGCTTAAGGAATGACACAGATACGCAGTATTTT.